This T cell receptor (beta chain) was found in a study of T-cell reconstitution after alpha-beta-depleted transplantation in children (TCRdb year 2016). With respect to the entire study: T-cell immune reconstitution after TCRalphabeta/CD19-depleted allogeneic hematopoietic cell transplantation in children was quantitatively tracked in the study by means of TCR repertoire profiling.

Reading the germline V gene gives CDR1 LGHNA and CDR2 YSLEER. V drops 4 bases and J drops 1 base, leaving 7 bases in between. Counted from cysteine to phenylalanine, this CDR3 has 13 amino acids. The kept DNA is CDR3 alone, 39 bases in frame from the first base. The paper as a whole reports these results and caveats: In some patients, high TCRbeta diversity at day 60 was attributed to recipient T cells and intrathymic progenitors that had survived conditioning. Hyperexpanded clone frequencies declined over subsequent months; after one year, T-cell counts and TCRbeta diversity were mostly attributed to newly produced T cells. About two months after transplant, the apparently early recovery of alphabetaT-cell counts reportedly depended on just several hundred clones that had expanded rapidly and came from non-depleted graft cells.

This clonotype has at least ten counts. Its binding antigen is unknown. Base qualities are missing; no much larger clone stands one base away. The sample's treatment or condition label, in plain terms: allogeneic hematopoietic cell transplantation with graft depleted of TCRalphabeta T cells and CD19 B cells. Transplant recipients were children who received TCRalphabeta/CD19-depleted allogeneic hematopoietic cell grafts. Receptor amplification or capture employed PCR. The instrument was an Illumina HiSeq 2500. To normalize quantification of the TCRbeta repertoire, the TCR libraries were built with molecular barcoding that relied on unique molecular identifiers. TCRdb reprocessed the public reads (quality trimming at Q25 with fastp, clone calling with MiXCR) and kept in-frame beta chains. A single entry per CDR3 protein holds the most common genes and DNA from its merged rows. The sample table holds roughly 240,000 distinct CDR3 sequences, of which roughly 8.2% were seen once. The top ten constitute under 8% of the sample.

The receptor was isolated from a male patient aged 10-17 years who had a stem cell transplant for acute lymphoblastic leukemia, so the T cells may come from the graft donor. The material sequenced was PBMCs, mostly from graft donor cells, taken 180 days after TCRalphabeta/CD19-depleted stem cell transplant. Recombination linked TRBV4-3 to TRBJ1-1, and possibly TRBD1, on 5 matching bases. At the DNA level, the sequence is TGCGCCAGCAGCCCCGGGGCGAACACTGAAGCTTTCTTT. Translated, it reads CASSPGANTEAFF.